Listed here are 2 T cell receptor beta chains from one sample, sequenced in a study of cytomegalovirus exposure and HLA in healthy donors (dated by TCRdb to 2016 to 2017). The method was the immunoSEQ multiplex PCR assay. In its TCRdb copy, this immuneACCESS table keeps in-frame sequences only and misses some clones. Where compared with another copy, unresolved V genes explain less than half of these, and the others have no known cause. The sample yields 130,000 to 150,000 clones; approximately 86% were counted once. Together, the top ten hold less than 5.5% of the sample. Material for sequencing was PBMCs. These TCRs come from a man between 18 and 29 years old in good health and CMV-seropositive.

The chain employs TRBV4-1 and TRBJ2-1, with 8 bases lining up with TRBD2. There are 15 residues in the CDR3. Germline V gene lookup returns CDR1 MGHRA and CDR2 YSYEKL. V was clipped by 0 bases and J by 8 bases; unmatched bases: 6. Here the CDR3 DNA reads TGCGCCAGCAGCCAAGAAGCGGGAGCGGCCGATGAGCAGTTCTTC. Protein: CASSQEAGAADEQFF.

This clone was picked up one time. The J gene is TRBJ1-4, the V gene TRBV27; D may be TRBD1 (6 bases). The CDR3 totals 15 residues. The ends were cut back, 8 bases at V and 4 bases at J, with 17 bases in the middle. Germline CDR1 is MNHEY and CDR2 is SMNVEV (reference sequence). This CDR3 reads CASGNRASLNEKLFF. For the CDR3, the DNA is TGTGCCAGCGGGAACAGGGCCTCTCTTAATGAAAAACTGTTTTTT.